The 31 T cell receptor beta chains below were found in one sample sequenced in a study of post-analysis software for immune sequencing data. Their antigens are not known. TCR beta cDNA libraries had unique molecular identifiers. One entry per CDR3 protein results from TCRdb running MiXCR on the PCR reads. Found here are approximately 660,000 distinct CDR3 sequences, 59% of them singletons; the top ten hold approximately 10%. Study findings and constraints: Patients showed TRBV5-6, TRBV5-1 and TRBV20-1 among five TRBV segments more frequent than in controls.

Sequencing used blood. The receptor set was obtained from a girl under 10 years old with multiple sclerosis.

This chain uses TRBV7-8 with TRBJ1-1, with D possibly TRBD1 on 6 matching bases. Trimming removed 5 bases from V and 1 base from J, with 14 bases in between. Germline CDR1 is SGHVS and CDR2 is FQNEAQ. This CDR3 comprises 15 residues. The CDR3 nucleotides are TGTGCCAGCAGCGGGGGGCTTAGGGGGAACACTGAAGCTTTCTTT. Its translation is CASSGGLRGNTEAFF. The whole variable domain, remainder taken from reference TRBV7-8 and TRBJ1-1, is GAGVSQSPRYKVAKRGQDVALRCDPISGHVSLFWYQQALGQGPEFLTYFQNEAQLDKSGLPSDRFFAERPEGSVSTLKIQRTQQEDSAVYLCASSGGLRGNTEAFFGQGTRLTVV.

J is TRBJ2-7 and V is TRBV27, with D possibly being TRBD1 (5 bases). The CDR3 is 13 amino acids. V was cut by 1 base and J by 5 bases, with 9 bases left in between. The germline V gene encodes CDR1 MNHEY and CDR2 SMNVEV (reference sequence). The CDR3 bases are TGTGCCAGCAGTTTATTAGGGGTCGACGAGCAGTACTTC. Translated: CASSLLGVDEQYF.

This clonotype was recorded once. This rearrangement joins TRBV20-1 to TRBJ2-3; 13 positions agree with TRBD2. CDR3 length equals 14 residues. The V gene's germline CDR1 is DFQATT and CDR2 SNEGSKA (reference sequence). Trimming at V came to 6 bases and at J to 6 bases, leaving 6 bases not matched to a gene. The CDR3 DNA follows: TGCAGTGCCACGGGACTAGCGGGAAAGGATACGCAGTATTTT. Its translation: CSATGLAGKDTQYF.

The chain is built from TRBV20-1 and TRBJ2-3; 15 nucleotides align to TRBD2. Per germline, CDR1 DFQATT and CDR2 SNEGSKA (reference sequence). V was clipped by 5 bases and J by 3 bases; unmatched bases: 9. CDR3 size: 17 residues. The CDR3 nucleotides read TGCAGTGCTTTAAATGGACTAGCGGGAGGGCGGACAGATACGCAGTATTTT. The encoded protein is CSALNGLAGGRTDTQYF.

The sample holds a few counts of this clonotype. This chain joins TRBV6-6 and TRBJ1-2; D perhaps matches TRBD1 (5 bases). V lost 2 bases and J lost 0, with 13 bases in between. Germline assignment: CDR1 MNHNY and CDR2 SVGAGI (reference sequence). The length of the CDR3 is 16 residues. The CDR3 region has the DNA TGTGCCAGCAGTTACGGGACGGAGAGGACTAACTATGGCTACACCTTC. Protein: CASSYGTERTNYGYTF.

This clonotype was counted only a few times. The chain employs TRBV4-1 and TRBJ2-7; no firm D call. Trimming took 0 bases from V and 9 from J, leaving 9 bases between them. The CDR3 spans 12 residues. Germline CDR1 is MGHRA and CDR2 is YSYEKL. CDR3 sequence reads: CASSQEPGVQYF. Here the CDR3 DNA reads TGCGCCAGCAGCCAAGAGCCAGGAGTGCAGTACTTC.

This clonotype was seen only a few times. The genes are TRBV5-6 and TRBJ2-7; a possible D gene is TRBD2 (6 bases). V was clipped by 0 bases and J by 6 bases, with 13 bases between them. Germline V gene lookup returns CDR1 SGHDT and CDR2 YYEEEE. There are 14 residues in the CDR3. As DNA, the CDR3 is TGTGCCAGCAGCTTGGAGCGGGCGGATACCGAGCAGTACTTC. This translates into CASSLERADTEQYF.

The chain joins TRBV20-1 to TRBJ2-1, with D possibly being TRBD1 or TRBD2 (5 bases each). CDR1 is DFQATT, CDR2 SNEGSKA, per germline (reference sequence). Trimming left V 5 bases short and J 1 base short, with 24 bases between. This CDR3 is built from 18 residues. CDR3 loop: CSAGGSFIEGASYNEQFF. CDR3 nucleotides: TGCAGTGCTGGAGGTAGTTTTATCGAAGGGGCATCCTACAATGAGCAGTTCTTC.

This clonotype was seen a handful of times. This CDR3 is CASSPRTSRKETQYF. CDR3 sequence (DNA): TGCGCCAGCAGCCCCAGGACTAGCCGGAAAGAGACCCAGTACTTC. The gene calls are TRBV5-1 and TRBJ2-5; 8 bases agree with TRBD2. The germline CDR1 and CDR2 sequences are SGHRS and YFSETQ. V trimming: 4 bases; J trimming: 3 bases; junction bases outside the gene matches: 8. The CDR3 sequence is 15 residues long.

This clonotype was seen only once. CDR3 DNA: TGTGCCAGCAGTCCCAGGGGGCCCTACAATGAGCAGTTCTTC. Translation: CASSPRGPYNEQFF. The chain uses TRBV7-8 and TRBJ2-1; 8 positions match TRBD1. The CDR3 runs to 14 residues. The V segment lost 6 bases and the J segment 2 bases; nucleotides outside the gene matches: 3. The germline CDR1 and CDR2 sequences are SGHVS and FQNEAQ.

In this sample, this clonotype turned up a few times. V and J are TRBV5-6 and TRBJ2-5, with D possibly matching TRBD2 (6 bases). With 1 base removed from V and 5 bases from J, the gap between germline ends came to 15 bases. Germline CDR1 reads SGHDT; CDR2 reads YYEEEE. This CDR3 spans 15 amino acids. Here the CDR3 DNA reads TGTGCCAGCAGCTTGCAATCTCCGGGAGCTGAGACCCAGTACTTC. This encodes CASSLQSPGAETQYF.

The gene calls are TRBV2 and TRBJ2-7; D perhaps matches TRBD2 (6 bases). V was cut by 4 bases and J by 3 bases, with 10 bases left in between. CDR1 is SNHLY, CDR2 FYNNEI, per germline. There are 13 residues in the CDR3. The CDR3 nucleotides read TGTGCCAGCAGTGTGGGGGACTTCTACGAGCAGTACTTC. As protein: CASSVGDFYEQYF.

The chain has TRBV5-1 and TRBJ1-6; D call uncertain. The CDR3 covers 15 residues. The germline V gene has CDR1 SGHRS and CDR2 YFSETQ. V was clipped by 4 bases and J by 10 bases, with 18 bases between them. CDR3 loop: CASSPRATDGSPLHF. The CDR3 bases are TGCGCCAGCAGCCCCCGGGCCACCGATGGATCACCCCTCCACTTT.

Here the CDR3 reads CSALRTAGQETQYF. CDR3 DNA sequence: TGCAGTGCACTTCGGACAGCAGGCCAAGAGACCCAGTACTTC. This chain links TRBV20-1 with TRBJ2-5; D may be TRBD1 (6 bases). V gave up 6 bases and J gave up 1 base, with 15 bases separating them. CDR1 and CDR2 from the germline V gene are DFQATT and SNEGSKA (reference sequence). CDR3 length: 14 residues.

V and J are TRBV20-1 and TRBJ2-5; 9 positions match TRBD2. CDR1 DFQATT and CDR2 SNEGSKA come from the germline V gene (reference sequence). This CDR3 region has 18 residues. Trimming at V came to 6 bases and at J to 1 base, leaving 18 bases not matched to a gene. CDR3 bases: TGCAGTGCAGGGGCCATCCCGAAGACTAGCGGACGCCAAGAGACCCAGTACTTC. Residues: CSAGAIPKTSGRQETQYF.

Worth noting for this clonotype: One junction end disagrees with the germline gene, perhaps due to a read error. CDR3 nucleotides: TGTGCTAGCAGCTTGAAGTTAGATCGAACGACTAACTATGGCTACACCTTC. This encodes CASSLKLDRTTNYGYTF. V and J are TRBV7-7 and TRBJ1-2; D call uncertain. This CDR3 is 17 amino acids long. Looked up from germline, CDR1 is SSHAT and CDR2 is FNYEAQ (reference sequence).

Comments on this clonotype: Sequence at one end of the junction differs from germline and may be a read error. The rearrangement uses TRBV30 and TRBJ2-6; a possible D gene is TRBD1 (5 bases). The germline CDR1 and CDR2 sequences are GTSNPN and SVGIG (reference sequence). This CDR3 contains 12 residues. CDR3 amino acids: CAWSSGANVRTF. For the CDR3, the DNA is TGTGCCTGGAGCTCTGGGGCCAACGTCCGGACTTTC. The whole variable domain, remainder taken from reference TRBV30 and TRBJ2-6, is SQTIHQWPATLVQPVGSPLSLECTVEGTSNPNLYWYRQAAGRGLQLLFYSVGIGQISSEVPQNLSASRPQDRQFILSSKKLLLSDSGFYLCAWSSGANVRTFGAGSRLTVL.

As DNA, the CDR3 is TGTGCCAGCAGCCCGGACATGAGATACCAGGGGCCAGATGGCTACACCTTC. Residues: CASSPDMRYQGPDGYTF. V gene TRBV6-1 combines with J gene TRBJ1-2, with TRBD1 as a possible D gene (6 bases). Germline V lookup: CDR1 MNHNS, CDR2 SASEGT. Trimming cost V 6 bases and J 6 bases, with 26 bases left between them. This CDR3 is 17 amino acids long.

The chain is built from TRBV5-1 and TRBJ2-1; TRBD2 agrees at 11 bases. In germline, CDR1 is SGHRS, CDR2 YFSETQ. The CDR3 is 15 amino acids. With V trimmed by 1 base and J by 8 bases, 5 bases remained unmatched. The CDR3 DNA follows: TGCGCCAGCAGCTTGAGGCTAGCGGGAGGTCATGAGCAGTTCTTC. It yields the protein CASSLRLAGGHEQFF.

The chain carries TRBV6-2 or TRBV6-3 and TRBJ2-6; possibly TRBD1 for D (6 bases). V dropped 6 bases and J dropped 0 bases, with 9 bases sitting between them. CDR1 is MNHEY and CDR2 is SVGEGT in the germline V gene. CDR3 length equals 15 residues. CDR3 in DNA: TGTGCCAGCAGGAACAGGGTCTCTGGGGCCAACGTCCTGACTTTC. It specifies CASRNRVSGANVLTF.

V gene TRBV29-1 combines with J gene TRBJ2-3, with D possibly matching TRBD2 (7 bases). The CDR3 totals 19 residues. Germline CDR1 reads SQVTM; CDR2 reads ANQGSEA. The V and J ends lost 6 bases and 0 bases respectively, with 28 bases between them. The CDR3: CSVDRTSGGAVPSTDTQYF. DNA of the CDR3: TGCAGCGTCGACAGGACTAGTGGGGGGGCCGTTCCTAGCACAGATACGCAGTATTTT.

The chain links TRBV12-3 or TRBV12-4 to TRBJ2-5; 8 bases are shared with TRBD1. The CDR3 loop spans 15 amino acids. V shed 1 base, J shed 5 bases, and the junction held 6 bases outside the gene matches. The chain's CDR3 is CASSLDTGGGETQYF. The DNA for the CDR3 is TGTGCCAGCAGTTTAGATACAGGGGGTGGCGAGACCCAGTACTTC.

The J gene is TRBJ1-1, the V gene TRBV5-1, with a weak D call TRBD1 (5 bases). This CDR3 comprises 16 residues. In germline, CDR1 is SGHRS, CDR2 YFSETQ. V lost 4 bases and J lost 1, with 17 bases in between. The CDR3 bases are TGCGCCAGCAGCCGGGGGGAAGTGGTGGGGAACACTGAAGCTTTCTTT. This translates into CASSRGEVVGNTEAFF.

V and J are TRBV29-1 and TRBJ2-5, with D maybe TRBD2 (5 bases). Germline V gene sequence: CDR1 SQVTM, CDR2 ANQGSEA. V was cut by 4 bases and J by 2 bases, with 11 bases left in between. CDR3 length: 13 amino acids. The DNA for the CDR3 is TGCAGCGTTGGACTAACAGTTCAAGAGACCCAGTACTTC. This sequence encodes CSVGLTVQETQYF.

J is TRBJ2-1 and V is TRBV6-2 or TRBV6-3; 9 nucleotides match TRBD1. This CDR3 is built from 17 residues. V dropped 6 bases and J dropped 7; count of bases not matched to a gene: 16. The germline V gene has CDR1 MNHEY and CDR2 SVGEGT. CDR3 coding DNA: TGTGCCAGCAGATTGACCCCGGGACAGGGTTATGGGAATGAGCAGTTCTTC. It yields the protein CASRLTPGQGYGNEQFF.

V and J are TRBV7-2 and TRBJ2-1; 11 nucleotides line up with TRBD2. Trimming at V came to 5 bases and at J to 4 bases, leaving 7 bases not matched to a gene. The CDR3 has 16 residues. Germline V gene data show CDR1 as SGHTA and CDR2 as FQGNSA. This chain's CDR3 is CASSPLGTSGYNEQFF. The DNA of the CDR3 is TGTGCCAGCAGCCCCCTAGGGACTAGCGGATACAATGAGCAGTTCTTC.

V gene TRBV29-1 combines with J gene TRBJ2-4; a possible D gene is TRBD2 (7 bases). Trimming removed 7 bases from V and 6 bases from J, with 13 bases in between. The CDR3 is 12 amino acids. The germline V gene has CDR1 SQVTM and CDR2 ANQGSEA. DNA for the CDR3: TGCAGCGGGGGGGGGCTTGGAAACATTCAGTACTTC. It yields the protein CSGGGLGNIQYF.

V is TRBV5-1 and J is TRBJ2-1; no reliable D call. V shed 1 base and J shed 0 bases, with 8 bases lying between them. Germline assignment: CDR1 SGHRS and CDR2 YFSETQ. The CDR3 has 15 amino acids. CDR3 DNA sequence: TGCGCCAGCAGCTTGACGGAGAGCTCCTACAATGAGCAGTTCTTC. Amino acid sequence: CASSLTESSYNEQFF.

This clonotype has a handful of counts. The chain has TRBV12-3 or TRBV12-4 and TRBJ2-1; 8 nucleotides agree with TRBD2. The CDR3 has 15 residues. J lost 2 bases, V lost 1 base, and 1 base had no gene match. The CDR3 bases are TGTGCCAGCAGTTTAGAAGCGGGAGCCTACAATGAGCAGTTCTTC. Encoded protein: CASSLEAGAYNEQFF.

The chain carries TRBV6-2 or TRBV6-3 and TRBJ2-4, with TRBD2 matching 9 bases. Gene TRBJ2-5 matches the end of the DNA better, so the J call may be wrong. The CDR3 runs to 13 residues. The V gene's germline CDR1 is MNHEY and CDR2 SVGEGT. In nucleotides, the CDR3 is TGTGCCAGCAGTTACTCGGGACTAGCGACCCAGTACTTC. Amino acids: CASSYSGLATQYF.

This clonotype came up a few times. This rearrangement joins TRBV9 to TRBJ2-3; TRBD2 agrees at 8 bases. CDR3 length: 14 residues. Germline loops: CDR1 SGDLS, CDR2 YYNGEE. The V and J ends lost 3 bases and 6 bases, in that order; junction bases with no gene match: 6. CDR3 sequence: CASSGAGDLDTQYF. CDR3 bases: TGTGCCAGCAGCGGAGCGGGAGATTTGGATACGCAGTATTTT. The full variable domain, completed using reference TRBV9 and TRBJ2-3, is DSGVTQTPKHLITATGQRVTLRCSPRSGDLSVYWYQQSLDQGLQFLIQYYNGEERAKGNILERFSAQQFPDLHSELNLSSLELGDSALYFCASSGAGDLDTQYFGPGTRLTVL.